This TCR beta chain was captured in a study of blood T cell repertoires in COVID-19. For the study at large: From the United States, Italy and Spain came samples of acute and convalescent COVID-19.

Recruited during active infection, patients (from Seattle) were subsequently followed longitudinally. Original handling: Amplification of reference gene primers was used by the study to estimate nucleated cell counts. Using immunoSEQ multiplex PCR, the repertoire was profiled, and TCRdb retains in-frame clones only, with some absent. That table furnishes V, J and clone size, whereas the DNA furnished D and trimming. There are about 320,000 clones in the sample; 89% occur only once, and around 10% lies in the top ten. The CDR3 extends over 15 amino acids. Germline V CDR1 and CDR2: SGHNT, YYREEE (reference sequence). V lost 3 bases, J lost 8 bases, and 5 bases stayed unmatched.

The chain couples TRBV5-4 to TRBJ2-2; 12 bases are a match to TRBD1. The TCR originated in a woman aged 25 to 45 with COVID-19, enrolled during active disease. The sample taken for sequencing was peripheral blood. CDR3 sequence reads: CASSSRDRGHGELFF. The CDR3 nucleotides are TGTGCCAGCAGCTCTAGGGACAGGGGGCATGGGGAGCTGTTTTTT.